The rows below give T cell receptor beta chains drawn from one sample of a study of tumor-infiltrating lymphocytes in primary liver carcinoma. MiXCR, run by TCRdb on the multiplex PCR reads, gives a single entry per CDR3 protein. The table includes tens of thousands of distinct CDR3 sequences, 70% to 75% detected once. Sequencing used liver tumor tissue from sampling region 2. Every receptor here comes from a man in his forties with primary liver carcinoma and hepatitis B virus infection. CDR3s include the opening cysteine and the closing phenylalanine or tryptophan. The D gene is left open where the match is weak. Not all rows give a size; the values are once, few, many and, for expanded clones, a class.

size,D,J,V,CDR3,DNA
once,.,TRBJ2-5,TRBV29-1,CSVGGKAAEIQYF,TGTAGCGTTGGTGGGAAGGCCGCTGAGATCCAGTACTTC
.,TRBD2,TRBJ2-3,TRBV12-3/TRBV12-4,CASSRPAGCTDTQYF,TGTGCCAGCAGCCGACCAGCGGGATGCACAGATACGCAGTATTTT
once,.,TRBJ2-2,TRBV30,CASSAFGADDTGELFF,TGTGCATCGAGCGCCTTTGGGGCGGACGACACCGGGGAGCTGTTTTTT
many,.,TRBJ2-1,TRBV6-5,CASSYSWVKPYNEQFF,TGTGCCAGCAGTTACTCGTGGGTGAAACCCTACAATGAGCAGTTCTTC
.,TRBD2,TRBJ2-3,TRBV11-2,CASSLGGRTVDTQYF,TGTGCCAGCAGCTTAGGCGGGAGGACAGTAGATACGCAGTATTTT
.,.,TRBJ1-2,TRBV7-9,CASSLTGGAHYGHTF,TGTGCCAGCAGCCTCACGGGGGGCGCGCACTATGGCCACACCTTC
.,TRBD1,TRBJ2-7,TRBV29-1,CSVLTGACYEHYF,TGCAGCGTCCTGACAGGGGCCTGCTACGAGCACTACTTC
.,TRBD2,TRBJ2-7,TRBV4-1,CTSSQDGGTSGINEQYF,TGCACGAGCAGCCAAGATGGAGGGACTAGCGGGATTAACGAGCAGTATTTC
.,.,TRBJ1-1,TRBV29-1,CSLDGQGITEAFF,TGCAGCCTTGACGGTCAGGGGATCACTGAAGCTTTCTTT
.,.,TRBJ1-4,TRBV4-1,CASSQVPGTGNEKPFF,TGCGCCAGCAGCCAAGTACCTGGGACCGGAAACGAAAAACCGTTTTTT
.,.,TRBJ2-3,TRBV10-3,CAISESFSGTQLTDTQYF,TGTGCCATCAGTGAGTCGTTTTCAGGAACACAACTCACTGATACGCAGTATTTT
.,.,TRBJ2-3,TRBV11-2,CASSLVGARSGQDTQYF,TGTGCCAGCAGCTTAGTCGGCGCGAGGTCGGGTCAAGATACGCAGTATTTT
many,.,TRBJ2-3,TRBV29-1,CSGVIRSADTQYF,TGCAGCGGGGTGATCAGGAGCGCAGATACGCAGTATTTT
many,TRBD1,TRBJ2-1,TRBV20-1,CSARSTGGNEQFF,TGCAGTGCTAGATCGACAGGGGGCAATGAGCAGTTCTTC
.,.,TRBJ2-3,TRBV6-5,CASSYSTIAARPQYF,TGTGCCAGCAGTTACTCGACGATAGCGGCGAGGCCGCAGTATTTT